This TCR beta chain stems from a study of Ad26.COV2.S vaccination and SARS-CoV-2 variants. Study context: Donor was one of the participants in the Ad26.COV2.S arm of the COV1001 trial.

Treatment in this sample: 15 to 20 received Ad26.COV2.S at low or high dose, single or two shots; a few received placebo; per-sample allocation not given. Repertoires come from day 63 after the first vaccine or placebo injection. V dropped 3 bases and J dropped 8 bases, with 10 bases sitting between them. The germline V gene has CDR1 LNHDA and CDR2 SQIVND (reference sequence). The CDR3 covers 13 residues. Worth noting for this clone: Its antigen is still unknown.

TCRdb's copy holds only in-frame clones and misses some; the assay was immunoSEQ multiplex PCR. The table lists about 680,000 clones, roughly 90% of them singletons. Study-wide results and caveats: Marked by substantial breadth, spike-specific CD8+ and CD4+ T cell responses were reportedly seen after vaccination. Vaccinees showed greater spike-specific TCR breadth than placebo recipients.

This clonotype was sampled from a person between 18 and 65 years old who received the Ad26.COV2.S COVID-19 vaccine or a placebo. The sequences come from peripheral blood, collected in a trial of Ad26.COV2.S vaccine versus placebo. The V call is TRBV19, the J call TRBJ1-4, with a weak D call TRBD1 (5 bases). The CDR3 nucleotides read TGTGCCAGTAGTATTACAGGAGACGAAAAACTGTTTTTT. Amino acids: CASSITGDEKLFF.